This T cell receptor beta chain was sequenced during a study of cytomegalovirus exposure and HLA in healthy donors. Study details: Roughly 85 million unique TCRs from HLA-typed donors made up an early data release.

Comment on this clone: Its antigen is as yet unknown.

This CDR3 is 14 amino acids long. Study results and caveats: Researchers had no immune exposure information except CMV serostatus available. Diagnosis of cytomegalovirus status made by the classifier reportedly showed high specificity and sensitivity.

This PCR relied on a set of 60 Vbeta primers and 13 Jbeta primers. Here immunoSEQ multiplex PCR was the method, and the copy in TCRdb shows in-frame clones only, minus some. The repertoire consists of 160,000 or so clones, with roughly 76% occurring once and the leading ten covering approximately 5%. This sequence originates from a woman aged 18-29 years in good health and CMV-seropositive. Material: PBMCs. The rearrangement uses TRBV1 and TRBJ2-7; TRBD1 is the table's D call, not checked against the DNA. TRBV1 is assigned pseudogene status. CDR3 region: CTSSQGTGVSEQHF. Written as DNA, the CDR3 is TGCACCAGCAGCCAAGGGACAGGGGTTTCCGAGCAGCACTTC.